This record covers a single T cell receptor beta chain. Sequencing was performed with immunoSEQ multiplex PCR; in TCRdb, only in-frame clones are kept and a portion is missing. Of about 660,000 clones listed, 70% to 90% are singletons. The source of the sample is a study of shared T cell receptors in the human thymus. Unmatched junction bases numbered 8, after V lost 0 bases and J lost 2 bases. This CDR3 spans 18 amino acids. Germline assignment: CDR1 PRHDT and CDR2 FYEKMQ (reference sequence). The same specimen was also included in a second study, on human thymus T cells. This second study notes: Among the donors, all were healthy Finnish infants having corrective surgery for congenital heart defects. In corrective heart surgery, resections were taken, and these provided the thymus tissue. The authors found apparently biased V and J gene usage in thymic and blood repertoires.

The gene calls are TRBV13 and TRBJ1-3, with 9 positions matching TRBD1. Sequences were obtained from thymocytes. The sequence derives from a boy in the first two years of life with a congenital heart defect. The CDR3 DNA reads TGTGCCAGCAGCTTAGGCCGGGACAGGGAGGTTCCTGGAAACACCATATATTTT. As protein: CASSLGRDREVPGNTIYF.